These 20 T cell receptor beta chains were sequenced from one sample in a study of follicular helper T cells after annual influenza vaccination. Time point described: 2014-2015 season, pre-vaccination. Sequencing was performed with immunoSEQ multiplex PCR; in TCRdb, only in-frame clones are kept and a portion is missing. The sample has several thousand clones, roughly four fifths seen once. Sequenced material: CXCR5+ CD38- circulating T follicular helper cells from blood, taken on the day of influenza vaccination. The subset: circulating Tfh, non-naive CD4+CXCR5+PD-1+ (ICOS+CD38+ or ICOS-CD38-). The receptors shown here come from an adult who received the influenza vaccine.

The gene calls are TRBV2 and TRBJ2-1; D possibly corresponds to TRBD1 (6 bases). CDR1 SNHLY and CDR2 FYNNEI come from the germline V gene. V was pared by 6 bases and J by 6 bases, with 12 bases between. CDR3 length: 13 residues. CDR3 in amino acids: CASSPPRGNEQFF. As DNA, the CDR3 is TGTGCCAGCAGCCCCCCCAGGGGCAATGAGCAGTTCTTC.

This chain joins TRBV7-9 and TRBJ1-4; D ambiguous. The CDR3 totals 14 residues. Per germline, CDR1 SEHNR and CDR2 FQNEAQ (reference sequence). The ends were cut back, 2 bases at V and 2 bases at J, with 6 bases in the middle. The CDR3: CASSLSGTNEKLFF. The CDR3 DNA reads TGTGCCAGCAGCTTATCGGGGACTAATGAAAAACTGTTTTTT.

This chain joins TRBV5-4 and TRBJ2-7; 10 bases fit TRBD2. Germline-derived CDR1 and CDR2 are SGHNT and YYREEE (reference sequence). CDR3 length: 15 amino acids. J gave up 5 bases and V 2 bases, and 7 bases lay outside the gene matches. In DNA form, the CDR3 reads TGTGCCAGCAGCTTAGGTGGACTAGCGGTAAACGAGCAGTACTTC. It yields the protein CASSLGGLAVNEQYF.

This rearrangement joins TRBV5-5 to TRBJ2-1, with D possibly matching TRBD2 (5 bases). V was cut by 0 bases and J by 8 bases, with 9 bases left in between. Germline CDR1 is SGHKS and CDR2 is YYEKEE (reference sequence). The CDR3 contains 13 residues. CDR3 protein: CASSLGYGDEQFF. In DNA, the CDR3 is TGTGCCAGCAGCTTGGGCTACGGGGATGAGCAGTTCTTC.

The genes are TRBV6-1 and TRBJ1-5; D is unresolved. Trimming shortened V by 7 bases and J by 4 bases, and 14 bases separated the two germline ends. CDR1 MNHNS and CDR2 SASEGT come from the germline V gene. This CDR3 region has 14 residues. The CDR3: CASTLNGPNQPQHF. In nucleotides, the CDR3 is TGTGCCAGCACTCTGAACGGGCCAAATCAGCCCCAGCATTTT.

V is TRBV30 and J is TRBJ2-5, with unresolved D. CDR1 GTSNPN and CDR2 SVGIG come from the germline V gene (reference sequence). The CDR3 loop spans 13 amino acids. V lost 1 base and J 4 bases, leaving 10 bases between the germline ends. In DNA, the CDR3 is TGTGCCTGGAGTGGAAGGGTCCGAGAGACCCAGTACTTC. The encoded protein is CAWSGRVRETQYF.

The sample holds one count of this clone. The chain links TRBV29-1 to TRBJ1-2, with unresolved D. The CDR3 sequence is 11 residues long. The germline V gene encodes CDR1 SQVTM and CDR2 ANQGSEA. Trimming pared 3 bases from V and 4 bases from J, leaving 6 bases between. DNA for the CDR3: TGCAGCGTTGACCGCAGCTATGGCTACACCTTC. Amino acid sequence: CSVDRSYGYTF.

This sequence joins TRBV12-2 and TRBJ2-3. TRBV12-2 is tagged as a pseudogene. CDR3 size: 13 residues. Here the CDR3 DNA reads TGTGCAAGTCGCTGGATAGACGCAGATACGCAGTATTTT. Its protein is CASRWIDADTQYF.

This sequence joins TRBV19 and TRBJ2-5, with 11 positions matching TRBD2. The ends lost 8 bases at V and 4 bases at J; junction bases unmatched: 6. Per germline, CDR1 LNHDA and CDR2 SQIVND (reference sequence). The CDR3 has 14 amino acids. This chain's CDR3 is CASFSGGAGETQYF. The CDR3 DNA follows: TGTGCCAGTTTTAGCGGGGGGGCTGGAGAGACCCAGTACTTC.

The V call is TRBV18, the J call TRBJ2-1, with D perhaps assigned TRBD1 or TRBD2 (6 bases each). Germline CDR1 KGHSH, CDR2 LQKENI. V lost 4 bases to trimming and J lost 7 bases, with 14 bases between them. CDR3 length: 14 amino acids. CDR3 nucleotides: TGTGCCAGCTCACAACAAGGAGGGGGGAATGAGCAGTTCTTC. It translates to CASSQQGGGNEQFF. The whole variable domain, remainder taken from reference TRBV18 and TRBJ2-1, is NAGVMQNPRHLVRRRGQEARLRCSPMKGHSHVYWYRQLPEEGLKFMVYLQKENIIDESGMPKERFSAEFPKEGPSILRIQQVVRGDSAAYFCASSQQGGGNEQFFGPGTRLTVL.

The chain couples TRBV18 to TRBJ1-2, with TRBD1 matching 8 bases. The CDR3 covers 15 residues. The ends lost 3 bases at V and 5 bases at J; junction bases unmatched: 8. Per germline, CDR1 KGHSH and CDR2 LQKENI. The CDR3 protein is CASSPSQQGVYGYTF. CDR3 in DNA: TGTGCCAGCTCACCCTCTCAACAGGGGGTTTATGGCTACACCTTC.

This chain's CDR3 is CASSRRQGANQETQYF. The CDR3 nucleotides read TGCGCCAGCAGCAGAAGACAGGGGGCGAATCAAGAGACCCAGTACTTC. The genes are TRBV5-1 and TRBJ2-5; TRBD1 matches 10 bases. The V gene's germline CDR1 is SGHRS and CDR2 YFSETQ. The ends lost 4 bases at V and 2 bases at J; junction bases unmatched: 8. This CDR3 has 16 amino acids.

The genes are TRBV6-6 and TRBJ2-1; 9 bases line up with TRBD1. V trimming: 4 bases; J trimming: 2 bases; junction bases outside the gene matches: 3. CDR3 length equals 15 residues. Germline CDR1 reads MNHNY; CDR2 reads SVGAGI (reference sequence). DNA for the CDR3: TGTGCCAGCAGTTTCAGACAGGGGGCCTACAATGAGCAGTTCTTC. Translation gives CASSFRQGAYNEQFF.

The chain uses TRBV28 and TRBJ2-5, with 12 bases lining up with TRBD2. The V segment lost 7 bases and the J segment 5 bases; nucleotides outside the gene matches: 8. Germline CDR1 reads MDHEN; CDR2 reads SYDVKM. The CDR3 spans 15 residues. Written as DNA, the CDR3 is TGTGCCAGCACTCGACTAGCGGGGGAGTTTGAGACCCAGTACTTC. Its protein product is CASTRLAGEFETQYF.

CDR3 sequence (DNA): TGTGCCAGCAGCTTGGAGAAGGGGGGCGGGTCCTACGAGCAGTACTTC. Translated, it gives CASSLEKGGGSYEQYF. The rearrangement uses TRBV11-3 and TRBJ2-7; D is possibly TRBD1 or TRBD2 (6 bases each). The ends were cut back, 3 bases at V and 1 base at J, with 16 bases in the middle. CDR3 length: 16 residues. CDR1 and CDR2 (germline): SGHNT, YENEEA.

The rearrangement links TRBV7-9 to TRBJ2-7, with 8 nucleotides matching TRBD1. The CDR3 length is 13 residues. J gave up 5 bases and V 5 bases, and 5 bases lay outside the gene matches. Germline CDR1 reads SEHNR; CDR2 reads FQNEAQ (reference sequence). CDR3 loop: CASSPDRADEQYF. The CDR3 nucleotides are TGTGCCAGCAGCCCGGACAGGGCCGACGAGCAGTACTTC.

This chain connects TRBV2 to TRBJ2-7; D gene unclear. The V end lost 7 bases, the J end lost 3 bases, and 16 bases lay between the germline ends. The length of the CDR3 is 14 residues. In germline, CDR1 is SNHLY, CDR2 FYNNEI. CDR3 DNA: TGTGCCAGCATTCCAGACCAAAGATACTACGAGCAGTACTTC. This translates into CASIPDQRYYEQYF.

This clone was seen more than once but under ten times. The chain combines TRBV11-2 with TRBJ1-2; D remains ambiguous. Germline loops: CDR1 SGHAT, CDR2 FQNNGV. Trimming removed 5 bases at V and 5 bases at J, with 18 bases between. The CDR3 runs 15 residues. Here the CDR3 reads CASSTLSRIGYGYTF. The CDR3 nucleotides are TGTGCCAGCAGCACCCTTTCTCGGATAGGGTATGGCTACACCTTC.

V is TRBV11-2 and J is TRBJ2-7, with 10 bases that match TRBD2. V dropped 5 bases and J dropped 3; count of bases not matched to a gene: 10. CDR3 length equals 16 residues. The germline V gene encodes CDR1 SGHAT and CDR2 FQNNGV. The CDR3 is CASSPRLLAGGYEQYF. The CDR3, as DNA: TGTGCCAGCAGCCCCCGATTATTAGCGGGAGGCTACGAGCAGTACTTC.

The chain joins TRBV7-9 to TRBJ2-1; 8 positions agree with TRBD2. Germline V lookup: CDR1 SEHNR, CDR2 FQNEAQ (reference sequence). J lost 8 bases, V lost 0 bases, and 9 bases had no gene match. CDR3 size: 16 residues. CDR3 nucleotide sequence: TGTGCCAGCAGCTTAGCGATGGCGGGGGGTTCGCATGAGCAGTTCTTC. Translating it yields CASSLAMAGGSHEQFF.